These T cell receptor beta chains were read from a single sample in a study of CD8+ T cells in alopecia areata. TCRdb's table, derived via immunoSEQ multiplex PCR, lists solely in-frame clones and lacks some. Among around 86,000 clones, just over 70% were seen once, and the ten largest hold roughly 17%. The sample here was CD8+ T cells sorted from blood, taken at week 44, from a patient treated with tofacitinib. Every receptor here comes from a human donor with alopecia areata. The CDR3 runs from the conserved cysteine through the conserved F or W. D genes are given only for firm matches. The size entry is marked missing in some rows and otherwise reads once, few, many or a size class.

>.|12|.|TRBJ1-2|TRBV19
CASSTGTDGYTF
TGTGCCAGTAGCACCGGGACTGATGGCTACACCTTC
>TRBD2|13|few|TRBJ2-2|TRBV4-3
CASSQATRGDLFF
TGCGCCAGCAGCCAAGCCACACGGGGGGATCTGTTTTTT
>.|12|once|TRBJ1-1|TRBV4-2
CASSQAATEAFF
TGTGCCAGCAGCCAAGCAGCGACTGAAGCTTTCTTT
>TRBD1|15|.|TRBJ1-1|TRBV29-1
CSVDKGTGGTYEAFF
TGCAGCGTTGATAAGGGGACAGGGGGCACATATGAAGCTTTCTTT
>TRBD1|14|.|TRBJ2-7|TRBV27
CASSPRAGGYEQYF
TGTGCCAGCAGTCCCCGGGCAGGGGGCTACGAGCAGTACTTC
>TRBD2|14|.|TRBJ2-1|TRBV7-8
CASSARGGDDEQFF
TGTGCCAGCAGCGCACGGGGGGGTGACGATGAGCAGTTCTTC
>.|11|.|TRBJ2-6|TRBV29-1
CSVVAANVLTF
TGCAGCGTTGTCGCGGCCAACGTCCTGACTTTC
>.|12|.|TRBJ1-1|TRBV9
CASGEVGTEAFF
TGTGCCAGCGGCGAGGTGGGTACTGAAGCTTTCTTT
>.|15|.|TRBJ2-2|TRBV10-3
CASSDTGKNTGELFF
TGTGCCAGCAGTGACACAGGGAAGAACACCGGGGAGCTGTTTTTT
>.|15|few|TRBJ2-3|TRBV4-1
CASSQGESGTDTQYF
TGCGCCAGCAGCCAAGGGGAATCAGGGACAGATACGCAGTATTTT
>.|16|.|TRBJ2-1|TRBV5-1
CASSLVLGEANNEQFF
TGCGCCAGCAGCTTGGTCTTAGGGGAAGCTAACAATGAGCAGTTCTTC
>TRBD1|14|.|TRBJ1-2|TRBV6-5
CASSGQGRDYGYTF
TGTGCCAGCAGTGGACAGGGCCGAGATTATGGCTACACCTTC
>.|13|.|TRBJ1-2|TRBV29-1
CSVVTGLSEGYTF
TGCAGCGTTGTAACCGGGTTGAGTGAAGGCTACACCTTC
>.|16|.|TRBJ2-3|TRBV5-1
CASTRRGFRYTDTQYF
TGCGCCAGCACCCGACGAGGCTTCAGGTACACAGATACGCAGTATTTT
>.|13|.|TRBJ1-1|TRBV5-8
CASSLDRDTEAFF
TGTGCCAGCAGCTTGGACAGGGACACTGAAGCTTTCTTT
>TRBD1|13|few|TRBJ1-1|TRBV6-1
CAARTGGIIEAFF
TGTGCCGCGAGGACAGGGGGAATAATTGAAGCTTTCTTT
>.|12|once|TRBJ1-1|TRBV10-3
CAIRGENTEAFF
TGTGCCATCAGAGGGGAGAACACTGAAGCTTTCTTT
>TRBD2|13|.|TRBJ2-7|TRBV5-1
CASSLARGNEQYF
TGCGCCAGCAGCTTGGCGCGGGGGAACGAGCAGTACTTC